This T cell receptor (beta chain) was profiled in a study of technical replicates of blood from a few donors. The assay was immunoSEQ multiplex PCR, and TCRdb's table has in-frame clones only and misses some. The sample has 70,000 to 95,000 clones, approximately 96% seen once. The CDR3 contains 17 residues. CDR1 LGHNA and CDR2 YSLEER come from the germline V gene. With 0 bases clipped from V and 9 bases from J, the junction kept 14 bases outside the gene matches. Material: T cells isolated from PBMCs. The genes are TRBV4-3 and TRBJ2-1, with 7 nucleotides matching TRBD2. The TCR sequence derives from a human donor in good health. The CDR3 DNA reads as TGCGCCAGCAGCCAAGACGGAGCGGGGATAGCGAGCGGTGAGCAGTTCTTC. This encodes CASSQDGAGIASGEQFF.